The 6 T cell receptor beta chains given below trace back to one sample, sequenced in a study of PD-1 blockade in classical Hodgkin lymphoma. Every patient was affected by relapse after autologous stem cell transplantation, while exposure to brentuximab vedotin was not uniform. Profiling relied on immunoSEQ multiplex PCR, and the TCRdb table lists in-frame clones only, not all of them. Here the sample spans some 100,000 clones, more than 90% being singletons. The material was peripheral blood mononuclear cells (PBMCs), obtained at baseline. All receptors come from a human donor with classical Hodgkin lymphoma.

The chain couples TRBV4-1 to TRBJ2-3; D gene uncertain. CDR1 and CDR2 (germline): MGHRA, YSYEKL. V lost 0 bases to trimming and J lost 4 bases, with 8 bases between them. The CDR3 has 14 amino acids. CDR3 DNA: TGCGCCAGCAGCCAAGAGAAGAAAGCAGATACGCAGTATTTT. Protein product: CASSQEKKADTQYF.

This chain joins TRBV10-3 and TRBJ2-3; 7 bases agree with TRBD2. The germline gives CDR1 ENHRY, CDR2 SYGVKD. The length of the CDR3 is 15 residues. Germline trimming cut 3 bases from V and 2 bases from J; bases unmatched to any gene: 5. CDR3 bases: TGTGCCATCAGTGATGCGGGAGTGAACACAGATACGCAGTATTTT. Protein sequence: CAISDAGVNTDTQYF.

The V call is TRBV5-4, the J call TRBJ2-7, with TRBD1 matching over 10 bases. CDR3 length: 13 amino acids. CDR1 and CDR2 (germline): SGHNT, YYREEE (reference sequence). Trimming at V came to 4 bases and at J to 9 bases, leaving 7 bases not matched to a gene. The CDR3 sequence: CASSDRGPGGQYF. The CDR3 DNA is TGTGCCAGCAGCGACAGGGGGCCCGGAGGGCAGTACTTC.

This clone was observed a single time. V gene TRBV27 combines with J gene TRBJ2-6; TRBD1 aligns across 12 bases. Germline values: CDR1 MNHEY, CDR2 SMNVEV (reference sequence). Trimming at V came to 6 bases and at J to 2 bases, leaving 20 bases not matched to a gene. The CDR3 contains 22 residues. CDR3 amino acids: CASRLSATSSGTGGAGANVLTF. The CDR3 DNA follows: TGTGCCAGCAGACTCAGTGCCACCTCATCCGGGACAGGGGGCGCTGGGGCCAACGTCCTGACTTTC. The full variable domain, rest sourced from reference TRBV27 and TRBJ2-6, is EAQVTQNPRYLITVTGKKLTVTCSQNMNHEYMSWYRQDPGLGLRQIYYSMNVEVTDKGDVPEGYKVSRKEKRNFPLILESPSPNQTSLYFCASRLSATSSGTGGAGANVLTFGAGSRLTVL.

The V and J genes are TRBV30 and TRBJ2-3; weak D call: TRBD1 (6 bases). Germline CDR1 GTSNPN, CDR2 SVGIG (reference sequence). The CDR3 runs to 15 residues. V lost 4 bases and J lost 2, with 16 bases in between. The CDR3 region has the DNA TGTGCCTGGACCTCCAGGGGTGGGTCCACAGATACGCAGTATTTT. It yields the protein CAWTSRGGSTDTQYF. Full variable domain (rest looked up from reference TRBV30 and TRBJ2-3): SQTIHQWPATLVQPVGSPLSLECTVEGTSNPNLYWYRQAAGRGLQLLFYSVGIGQISSEVPQNLSASRPQDRQFILSSKKLLLSDSGFYLCAWTSRGGSTDTQYFGPGTRLTVL.

The rearrangement links TRBV19 to TRBJ2-2, with D possibly being TRBD2 (6 bases). Per the germline V gene, CDR1 is LNHDA and CDR2 is SQIVND (reference sequence). The CDR3 spans 15 residues. Trimming removed 4 bases at V and 6 bases at J, with 15 bases between. The CDR3 DNA is TGTGCCAGTAGTACCATAGGCGGGGACGCCGGGGAGCTGTTTTTT. It yields the protein CASSTIGGDAGELFF.